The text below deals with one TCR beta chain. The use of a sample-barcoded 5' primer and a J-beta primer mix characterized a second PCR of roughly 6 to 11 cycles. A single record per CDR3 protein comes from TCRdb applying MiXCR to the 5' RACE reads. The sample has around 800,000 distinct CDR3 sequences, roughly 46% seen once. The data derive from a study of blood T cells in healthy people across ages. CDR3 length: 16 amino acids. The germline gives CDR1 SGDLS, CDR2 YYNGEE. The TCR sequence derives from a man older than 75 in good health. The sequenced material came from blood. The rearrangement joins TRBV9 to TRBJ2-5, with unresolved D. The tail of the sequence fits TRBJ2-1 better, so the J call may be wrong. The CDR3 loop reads CASSVGFGVGQETQFF. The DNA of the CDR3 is TGTGCCAGCAGCGTAGGGTTCGGAGTAGGCCAAGAGACCCAGTTCTTC.